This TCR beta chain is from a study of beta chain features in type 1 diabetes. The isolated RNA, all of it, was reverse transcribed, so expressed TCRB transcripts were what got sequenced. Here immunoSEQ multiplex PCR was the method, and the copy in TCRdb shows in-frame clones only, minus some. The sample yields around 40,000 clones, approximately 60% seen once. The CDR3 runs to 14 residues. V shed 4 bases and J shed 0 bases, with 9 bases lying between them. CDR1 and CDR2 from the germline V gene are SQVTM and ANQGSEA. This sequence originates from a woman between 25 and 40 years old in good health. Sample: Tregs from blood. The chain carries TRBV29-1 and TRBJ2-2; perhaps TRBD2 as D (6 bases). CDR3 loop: CSVAASANTGELFF. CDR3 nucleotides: TGCAGCGTTGCGGCTAGCGCGAACACCGGGGAGCTGTTTTTT.